A single sample gave rise to the 24 T cell receptor beta chains below, sequenced in a study of T cell changes during pregnancy in multiple sclerosis. Repertoires were generated with immunoSEQ multiplex PCR, while TCRdb's copy carries only in-frame clones and drops some. The sample holds about 35,000 clones, around nine tenths seen once. Sequencing was performed on CD4+ T cells from peripheral blood mononuclear cells, taken after pregnancy. Every receptor here comes from a female donor in good health, enrolled as a control in a pregnancy study.

The gene calls are TRBV5-1 and TRBJ2-1; the D is unclear. Trimming left V 4 bases short and J 0 bases short, with 17 bases between. This CDR3 spans 17 amino acids. Germline V gene lookup returns CDR1 SGHRS and CDR2 YFSETQ. CDR3 in amino acids: CASSPRGGSSSYNEQFF. In DNA form, the CDR3 reads TGCGCCAGCAGCCCGCGAGGCGGTTCTAGCTCCTACAATGAGCAGTTCTTC.

This chain uses TRBV6-5 with TRBJ1-6, with 7 bases aligning to TRBD1. Unmatched junction bases numbered 8, after V lost 6 bases and J lost 9 bases. There are 14 residues in the CDR3. The germline V gene has CDR1 MNHEY and CDR2 SVGAGI. The CDR3 reads CASSRQGKTSPLHF. The CDR3 DNA is TGTGCCAGCAGCCGACAGGGAAAGACTTCACCCCTCCACTTT.

J is TRBJ2-7 and V is TRBV6-1; D unclear. This CDR3 region has 15 residues. Germline loops: CDR1 MNHNS, CDR2 SASEGT. Trimming shortened V by 2 bases and J by 4 bases, and 15 bases separated the two germline ends. The CDR3 protein is CASSESTAAAYEQYF. Here the CDR3 DNA reads TGTGCCAGCAGTGAAAGCACTGCGGCAGCTTACGAGCAGTACTTC.

The chain employs TRBV30 and TRBJ2-7; the D gene is possibly TRBD1 (6 bases). This CDR3 has 13 amino acids. Looked up from germline, CDR1 is GTSNPN and CDR2 is SVGIG (reference sequence). V shed 6 bases and J shed 5 bases, with 17 bases lying between them. CDR3 residues: CACRRQGINEQYF. The CDR3 nucleotides read TGTGCCTGCCGGCGGCAGGGGATCAACGAGCAGTACTTC. The full variable domain, its missing parts supplied by reference TRBV30 and TRBJ2-7, is SQTIHQWPATLVQPVGSPLSLECTVEGTSNPNLYWYRQAAGRGLQLLFYSVGIGQISSEVPQNLSASRPQDRQFILSSKKLLLSDSGFYLCACRRQGINEQYFGPGTRLTVT.

There are a few counts of this clone. This sequence joins TRBV27 and TRBJ1-5, with 7 nucleotides matching TRBD1. J lost 3 bases, V lost 4 bases, and 6 bases had no gene match. In germline, CDR1 is MNHEY, CDR2 SMNVEV (reference sequence). This CDR3 comprises 15 residues. DNA of the CDR3: TGTGCCAGCAGTTCCTTGACAGGGATCAATCAGCCCCAGCATTTT. This translates into CASSSLTGINQPQHF.

This clone was detected only a few times. The CDR3 DNA reads TGTGCCAGCAGCCCTGGACAGGGGGGTTACGAGCAGTACTTC. Residues: CASSPGQGGYEQYF. The chain has TRBV7-7 and TRBJ2-7, with 10 bases matching TRBD1. The CDR3 is made up of 14 amino acids. The junction had 5 bases not matched to a gene; V was cut back by 5 bases and J by 4 bases. The V gene's germline CDR1 is SSHAT and CDR2 FNYEAQ (reference sequence).

The CDR3 DNA is TGTGCCAGCACTGAGGGGAACACTGAAGCTTTCTTT. Translation gives CASTEGNTEAFF. This chain uses TRBV21-1 with TRBJ1-1. TRBV21-1 constitutes a pseudogene. CDR3 length: 12 amino acids.

This chain connects TRBV5-1 to TRBJ2-5; 13 nucleotides agree with TRBD2. The length of the CDR3 is 16 residues. CDR1 is SGHRS and CDR2 is YFSETQ in the germline V gene. Germline trimming cut 4 bases from V and 5 bases from J; bases unmatched to any gene: 8. As DNA, the CDR3 is TGCGCCAGCAGCCTCGGGACTAGCGGGAAGTATGAGACCCAGTACTTC. It encodes CASSLGTSGKYETQYF.

The chain is built from TRBV2 and TRBJ2-4; D is possibly TRBD1 (5 bases). V shed 0 bases and J shed 1 base, with 16 bases lying between them. Per germline, CDR1 SNHLY and CDR2 FYNNEI. The CDR3 totals 18 residues. This chain's CDR3 is CASSEARRQGPAKNIQYF. The CDR3 region has the DNA TGTGCCAGCAGTGAAGCTCGGCGGCAGGGTCCCGCCAAAAACATTCAGTACTTC.

This chain joins TRBV9 and TRBJ2-1; D gene ambiguous. V was trimmed by 1 base and J by 6 bases, leaving 14 bases between them. Germline loops: CDR1 SGDLS, CDR2 YYNGEE. The CDR3 loop spans 15 amino acids. CDR3 residues: CASSVRSLPLNEQFF. The DNA of the CDR3 is TGTGCCAGCAGCGTACGGTCTTTACCCCTCAATGAGCAGTTCTTC.

The chain carries TRBV7-2 and TRBJ2-3, with 10 positions matching TRBD1. V lost 5 bases and J lost 6; bases outside the gene matches: 11. The CDR3 covers 16 residues. Germline V gives CDR1 SGHTA, CDR2 FQGNSA. The CDR3 DNA sequence: TGTGCCAGCAGCCCCCCGCCGGGACAGGGGAGGGATACGCAGTATTTT. This encodes CASSPPPGQGRDTQYF.

This chain's CDR3 is CASSIVSKGHNEQFF. The CDR3 coding sequence is TGTGCCAGTAGTATAGTTTCCAAGGGGCATAATGAGCAGTTCTTC. The chain has TRBV19 and TRBJ2-1; the D gene is possibly TRBD1 (5 bases). The V gene lost 1 base and the J gene lost 7 bases, with 14 bases spanning the gap. CDR3 length: 15 residues. Germline-derived CDR1 and CDR2 are LNHDA and SQIVND (reference sequence).

J is TRBJ2-5 and V is TRBV7-3; 11 nucleotides agree with TRBD1. The V and J ends lost 4 bases and 1 base, in that order; junction bases with no gene match: 5. The CDR3 covers 16 residues. Germline CDR1 reads SGHTA; CDR2 reads FQGTGA. CDR3: CASSSSGTGGQETQYF. In DNA form, the CDR3 reads TGTGCCAGCAGCTCTTCCGGGACAGGGGGCCAAGAGACCCAGTACTTC.

The chain recombines TRBV4-1 with TRBJ1-6; 7 bases match TRBD1. Trimming cost V 1 base and J 3 bases; bases outside gene matches: 3. The CDR3 runs 16 residues. Per the germline V gene, CDR1 is MGHRA and CDR2 is YSYEKL. The CDR3 DNA is TGCGCCAGCAGCCAAGGGGACAGCTACTATAATTCACCCCTCCACTTT. It specifies CASSQGDSYYNSPLHF.

The V and J genes are TRBV4-1 and TRBJ2-7; a weak D match, TRBD2 (5 bases). The CDR3 totals 16 residues. V gave up 4 bases and J gave up 2 bases, with 18 bases separating them. CDR1 and CDR2 (germline): MGHRA, YSYEKL. This CDR3 is CASSLSRGGRTYEQYF. CDR3 in DNA: TGCGCCAGCAGCCTCTCTCGAGGCGGGCGAACCTACGAGCAGTACTTC.

The chain combines TRBV5-6 with TRBJ1-1; no firm D call. Per germline, CDR1 SGHDT and CDR2 YYEEEE. The V and J ends lost 4 bases and 3 bases respectively, with 19 bases between them. The CDR3 loop spans 16 amino acids. The CDR3: CASSRPTRLGDTEAFF. The CDR3 region has the DNA TGTGCCAGCAGCCGACCGACCCGGCTCGGGGACACTGAAGCTTTCTTT. The full variable domain, rest sourced from reference TRBV5-6 and TRBJ1-1, is DAGVTQSPTHLIKTRGQQVTLRCSPKSGHDTVSWYQQALGQGPQFIFQYYEEEERQRGNFPDRFSGHQFPNYSSELNVNALLLGDSALYLCASSRPTRLGDTEAFFGQGTRLTVV.

The chain joins TRBV4-2 to TRBJ1-4; D gene ambiguous. CDR3 length: 15 residues. The V end was cut by 4 bases, the J end by 8 bases, with 17 bases between. Per germline, CDR1 LGHNA and CDR2 YNFKEQ. CDR3 region: CASSPLGREVEKLFF. The CDR3 DNA sequence: TGTGCCAGCAGCCCATTGGGGAGGGAGGTCGAAAAACTGTTTTTT.

The chain couples TRBV5-1 to TRBJ1-1; no reliable D call. V shed 4 bases and J shed 2 bases, with 12 bases lying between them. Germline V gene data show CDR1 as SGHRS and CDR2 as YFSETQ. CDR3 length: 14 amino acids. CDR3: CASSPETGNTEAFF. The CDR3 DNA sequence: TGCGCCAGCAGCCCCGAGACGGGAAACACTGAAGCTTTCTTT.

This clone was observed a few times. V gene TRBV5-1 combines with J gene TRBJ1-1, with D possibly TRBD1 on 5 matching bases. CDR3 size: 13 residues. V was shortened by 5 bases and J by 0 bases, with 8 bases between the two germline ends. Germline CDR1 SGHRS, CDR2 YFSETQ. CDR3 nucleotide sequence: TGCGCCAGCAGGTGGGGGGTGAACACTGAAGCTTTCTTT. It translates to CASRWGVNTEAFF.

The genes are TRBV7-8 and TRBJ1-4, with D unresolved. The CDR3 is made up of 16 amino acids. Germline assignment: CDR1 SGHVS and CDR2 FQNEAQ. The V gene lost 5 bases and the J gene lost 8 bases, with 21 bases spanning the gap. In DNA, the CDR3 is TGTGCCAGCAGCCCAACACGATTCCTAAGGCGGGAAAAACTGTTTTTT. Translation: CASSPTRFLRREKLFF.

This chain joins TRBV11-2 and TRBJ2-3; TRBD2 aligns across 13 bases. This CDR3 region has 16 residues. Germline V lookup: CDR1 SGHAT, CDR2 FQNNGV. V gave up 4 bases and J gave up 1 base; unmatched junction bases: 2. Here the CDR3 DNA reads TGTGCCAGCAGCTGGACTAGCGGGGGAGGCACAGATACGCAGTATTTT. It encodes CASSWTSGGGTDTQYF.

This rearrangement joins TRBV28 to TRBJ1-1; TRBD1 agrees at 9 bases. After removal of 4 bases from V and 9 bases from J, the junction contained 6 bases not matched to a gene. Germline CDR1 MDHEN, CDR2 SYDVKM. This CDR3 is 13 amino acids long. CDR3 in DNA: TGTGCCAGCAGTTCCCGGGACAGGGTCAAAGCTTTCTTT. Amino acids: CASSSRDRVKAFF.

This clone was detected only once. The CDR3 spells CASSPGQNNYGYTF. As DNA, the CDR3 is TGCGCCAGCAGCCCGGGACAGAATAACTATGGCTACACCTTC. This sequence joins TRBV5-1 and TRBJ1-2, with 7 nucleotides matching TRBD1. This CDR3 has 14 amino acids. From germline, CDR1 is SGHRS and CDR2 YFSETQ. Unmatched junction bases numbered 4, after V lost 4 bases and J lost 1 base.

The DNA of the CDR3 is TGCGCCAGCAGCCGCGAGGGGGCTAGAAACACTGAAGCTTTCTTT. Translating it yields CASSREGARNTEAFF. The chain has TRBV5-1 and TRBJ1-1, with TRBD1 identical over 7 bases. This CDR3 region has 15 residues. V was clipped by 4 bases and J by 2 bases; unmatched bases: 8. Germline CDR1 reads SGHRS; CDR2 reads YFSETQ.